These 21 T cell receptor beta chains were all obtained from the same sample, sequenced in a study of early stage breast cancer tumors. Produced via immunoSEQ multiplex PCR; TCRdb's table is partial and in-frame only. The sample has about 51,000 clones; over 75% are singletons. The sample taken for sequencing was blood. These receptors were collected from a person aged 35-55 years with breast cancer.

This chain links TRBV5-1 with TRBJ2-2, with D maybe TRBD2 (6 bases). The CDR3 covers 16 residues. Trimming removed 0 bases at V and 2 bases at J, with 11 bases between. Germline V lookup: CDR1 SGHRS, CDR2 YFSETQ. The CDR3 DNA reads as TGCGCCAGCAGCTTGGTGGTAGCGGCCAACACCGGGGAGCTGTTTTTT. It specifies CASSLVVAANTGELFF.

The chain has TRBV7-8 and TRBJ1-1; 8 positions agree with TRBD1. V shed 4 bases, J shed 11 bases, and the junction held 9 bases outside the gene matches. Germline-derived CDR1 and CDR2 are SGHVS and FQNEAQ. This CDR3 region has 13 residues. The CDR3 region is CASSSADRGAAFF. CDR3 DNA sequence: TGTGCCAGCAGCTCAGCCGACAGGGGTGCCGCTTTCTTT.

V usage is TRBV19 and J usage is TRBJ1-1; D is uncertain. V was cut by 5 bases and J by 0 bases, with 10 bases left in between. This CDR3 region has 14 residues. CDR1 and CDR2 (germline): LNHDA, SQIVND (reference sequence). The CDR3 DNA sequence: TGTGCCAGTAGTGCCCAGAATATGAACACTGAAGCTTTCTTT. Translation: CASSAQNMNTEAFF.

This clone was detected only a few times. V usage is TRBV14 and J usage is TRBJ2-7, with D unresolved. The length of the CDR3 is 13 residues. Germline-derived CDR1 and CDR2 are SGHDN and FVKESK. V dropped 4 bases and J dropped 5 bases, with 12 bases sitting between them. CDR3 nucleotide sequence: TGTGCCAGCAGCCCCAGGTTAACCCACGAGCAGTACTTC. It translates to CASSPRLTHEQYF.

The V and J genes are TRBV9 and TRBJ2-3, with TRBD2 matching 9 bases. Germline V gene data show CDR1 as SGDLS and CDR2 as YYNGEE. The junction had 6 bases not matched to a gene; V was cut back by 0 bases and J by 1 base. There are 17 residues in the CDR3. The CDR3 sequence: CASSVEIVAGGTDTQYF. CDR3 DNA: TGTGCCAGCAGCGTAGAAATAGTAGCGGGAGGCACAGATACGCAGTATTTT. The full variable domain, its missing parts supplied by reference TRBV9 and TRBJ2-3, is DSGVTQTPKHLITATGQRVTLRCSPRSGDLSVYWYQQSLDQGLQFLIQYYNGEERAKGNILERFSAQQFPDLHSELNLSSLELGDSALYFCASSVEIVAGGTDTQYFGPGTRLTVL.

The V call is TRBV10-3, the J call TRBJ2-3, with TRBD2 matching over 10 bases. Germline lookup yields CDR1 ENHRY and CDR2 SYGVKD. This CDR3 is built from 15 residues. The ends lost 3 bases at V and 4 bases at J; junction bases unmatched: 4. The CDR3 bases are TGTGCCATCAGTGATTCGCTAGCGGGAGCAGATACGCAGTATTTT. Protein: CAISDSLAGADTQYF.

V and J are TRBV4-1 and TRBJ1-5; no reliable D call. The germline V gene encodes CDR1 MGHRA and CDR2 YSYEKL. V dropped 4 bases and J dropped 7 bases, with 20 bases sitting between them. The CDR3 spans 16 residues. CDR3 nucleotides: TGCGCCAGCAGCCCCCGTACGTACCTGTCCGAGCAGCCCCAGCATTTT. Protein product: CASSPRTYLSEQPQHF.

The chain has TRBV5-1 and TRBJ1-2, with 7 bases fitting TRBD1. Germline trimming cut 3 bases from V and 8 bases from J; bases unmatched to any gene: 16. Germline V lookup: CDR1 SGHRS, CDR2 YFSETQ. This CDR3 spans 16 amino acids. The CDR3 DNA sequence: TGCGCCAGCAGCTCCGAGGGTCCCCGGGACAGAATGGGCTACACCTTC. Translated: CASSSEGPRDRMGYTF.

V and J are TRBV30 and TRBJ1-2, with 7 positions matching TRBD1. From germline, CDR1 is GTSNPN and CDR2 SVGIG (reference sequence). This CDR3 comprises 13 residues. Trimming at V came to 5 bases and at J to 7 bases, leaving 10 bases not matched to a gene. CDR3 sequence reads: CAWQTGFEGGYTF. CDR3 nucleotide sequence: TGTGCCTGGCAGACAGGGTTCGAGGGTGGCTACACCTTC.

This chain uses TRBV11-2 with TRBJ2-7; D gene unclear. V lost 4 bases and J lost 5, with 12 bases in between. Germline values: CDR1 SGHAT, CDR2 FQNNGV. This CDR3 spans 13 amino acids. As DNA, the CDR3 is TGTGCCAGCAGCTCACTTTGGGGTGACGAGCAGTACTTC. Its protein product is CASSSLWGDEQYF.

The V call is TRBV11-2, the J call TRBJ1-4; D remains ambiguous. Germline V gives CDR1 SGHAT, CDR2 FQNNGV. V lost 1 base and J 0 bases, leaving 3 bases between the germline ends. This CDR3 contains 14 residues. This CDR3 reads CASSLGATNEKLFF. The DNA of the CDR3 is TGTGCCAGCAGCTTAGGGGCAACTAATGAAAAACTGTTTTTT.

This clone came up a few times. The J gene is TRBJ2-3, the V gene TRBV10-1; D is ambiguous. The V gene lost 0 bases and the J gene lost 2 bases, with 6 bases spanning the gap. This CDR3 region has 14 residues. CDR1 WNHNN and CDR2 SYGVQD come from the germline V gene (reference sequence). CDR3 loop: CASSESGHTDTQYF. CDR3 sequence (DNA): TGCGCCAGCAGTGAGTCCGGCCACACAGATACGCAGTATTTT.

This clone has just one count. The rearrangement links TRBV18 to TRBJ1-2, with TRBD1 matching over 8 bases. Unmatched junction bases numbered 0, after V lost 2 bases and J lost 1 base. Looked up from germline, CDR1 is KGHSH and CDR2 is LQKENI. The CDR3 sequence is 14 residues long. The CDR3 bases are TGTGCCAGCTCACCAGGACAGGGTAACTATGGCTACACCTTC. Encoded protein: CASSPGQGNYGYTF.

V is TRBV7-9 and J is TRBJ1-2, with TRBD1 matching 7 bases. The V gene's germline CDR1 is SEHNR and CDR2 FQNEAQ (reference sequence). V lost 2 bases to trimming and J lost 3 bases; unmatched junction nucleotides: 12. This CDR3 is built from 17 residues. The CDR3 loop is CASSLLGSARGDYGYTF. The CDR3 DNA is TGTGCCAGCAGCTTACTAGGCTCGGCCAGGGGGGACTATGGCTACACCTTC.

This sequence joins TRBV7-7 and TRBJ1-5; 8 positions agree with TRBD1. Germline values: CDR1 SSHAT, CDR2 FNYEAQ (reference sequence). The CDR3 sequence is 16 residues long. CDR3 bases: TGTGCTACCCCCCGAAAACAGGGGGGGTACAATCAGCCCCAGCATTTT. Its translation: CATPRKQGGYNQPQHF.

The chain links TRBV4-2 to TRBJ1-3; the D is unclear. Trimming left V 0 bases short and J 4 bases short, with 13 bases between. In germline, CDR1 is LGHNA, CDR2 YNFKEQ. The CDR3 runs 16 residues. The DNA of the CDR3 is TGTGCCAGCAGCCAAGATACAGCTCCTTCGGGAAACACCATATATTTT. It is translated as CASSQDTAPSGNTIYF.

In DNA, the CDR3 is TGTGCCAGCAGCCGCTTTCTGGACAGTTACAATGAGCAGTTCTTC. Protein product: CASSRFLDSYNEQFF. The rearrangement uses TRBV11-3 and TRBJ2-1, with a possible D match to TRBD1 (6 bases). Trimming stripped 5 bases from V and 4 bases from J, with 15 bases between. Germline assignment: CDR1 SGHNT and CDR2 YENEEA. The CDR3 runs to 15 residues.

This chain connects TRBV10-1 to TRBJ2-3; 8 bases fit TRBD2. This CDR3 contains 12 residues. V was pared by 6 bases and J by 5 bases, with 1 base of the junction left unmatched. The V gene's germline CDR1 is WNHNN and CDR2 SYGVQD (reference sequence). CDR3 loop: CASSLAGDTQYF. The CDR3 coding sequence is TGCGCCAGCAGCCTAGCGGGAGATACGCAGTATTTT.

J is TRBJ2-1 and V is TRBV28; 10 nucleotides agree with TRBD1. Germline CDR1 MDHEN, CDR2 SYDVKM. Trimming took 7 bases from V and 5 from J; bases not matched to a gene: 8. The CDR3 sequence is 15 residues long. The CDR3 DNA is TGTGCCAGCAATCCCGACAGGGGGCAGAACAATGAGCAGTTCTTC. Translating it yields CASNPDRGQNNEQFF.

The chain is built from TRBV6-5 and TRBJ2-7; no reliable D call. From germline, CDR1 is MNHEY and CDR2 SVGAGI. V was pared by 9 bases and J by 0 bases, with 6 bases between. The CDR3 runs 11 residues. CDR3 bases: TGTGCCAGTGGGTCCTCCTACGAGCAGTACTTC. It translates to CASGSSYEQYF.

The chain uses TRBV18 and TRBJ2-7; D is unclear. With 2 bases removed from V and 5 bases from J, the gap between germline ends came to 10 bases. Germline loops: CDR1 KGHSH, CDR2 LQKENI. The CDR3 is 13 amino acids. Here the CDR3 reads CASSPNPRDEQYF. CDR3 DNA sequence: TGTGCCAGCTCACCAAACCCTAGGGACGAGCAGTACTTC.